This note documents a single T cell receptor beta chain sequence. This entry belongs to a study of cytomegalovirus exposure and HLA in healthy donors. CDR3 length equals 13 residues. V trimming: 4 bases; J trimming: 8 bases; junction bases outside the gene matches: 4. Per the germline V gene, CDR1 is SGDLS and CDR2 is YYNGEE. PCR used 60 Vbeta primers and 13 Jbeta primers. Data came from immunoSEQ multiplex PCR; TCRdb stores just in-frame clones and leaves some out. The table shows about 190,000 clones, with about 84% occurring only once. This TCR came from a woman aged 25 to 45 in good health and CMV-seropositive. The chain recombines TRBV9 with TRBJ2-1, with 9 positions matching TRBD2. The sample was PBMCs. This CDR3 is CASSPRTSDEQFF. DNA of the CDR3: TGTGCCAGCAGCCCGAGGACTAGCGATGAGCAGTTCTTC.